A selection of T cell receptor beta chains follows, all from one sample in a study of blood T cells in healthy people across ages. TCRdb reprocessed the 5' RACE reads with MiXCR, giving one entry per CDR3 protein. The data hold around 940,000 distinct CDR3 sequences, with roughly 51% observed a single time. The specimen sequenced was blood. Receptor source: a woman aged 60-75 years in good health. Both conserved end residues are part of each CDR3. A D gene is named only where the DNA matches it firmly. Expanded clones get a size class; other rows say once, few or many, or leave the size out.

CDR3 length	clone size	V gene	D gene	J gene	CDR3 protein	CDR3 DNA
14	.	TRBV25-1	.	TRBJ1-2	CASSDPGEGGGYTF	TGTGCCAGCAGTGACCCCGGCGAAGGCGGGGGCTACACCTTC
17	.	TRBV4-3	TRBD1	TRBJ2-2	CASSLYRTGKSAGELFF	TGCGCCAGCAGCCTATATAGGACAGGGAAGAGTGCCGGGGAGCTGTTTTTT
15	.	TRBV27	TRBD2	TRBJ2-5	CATSGGTSELETQYF	TGTGCCACCAGTGGCGGGACTAGCGAGCTAGAGACCCAGTACTTC
13	.	TRBV5-1	TRBD2	TRBJ2-1	CASSRGVANEQFF	TGCGCCAGCAGCCGGGGGGTAGCCAATGAGCAGTTCTTC
12	.	TRBV20-1	.	TRBJ1-2	CSASGPDRLYTF	TGCAGTGCTAGTGGTCCTGACAGACTCTACACCTTC
17	.	TRBV7-2	TRBD2	TRBJ2-1	CASSPWTSGSSYNEQFF	TGTGCCAGCAGCCCCTGGACTAGCGGGAGCTCCTACAATGAGCAGTTCTTC
15	.	TRBV6-6	.	TRBJ1-4	CASRSGGAPNEKLFF	TGTGCCAGCAGGTCAGGTGGGGCCCCAAATGAAAAACTGTTTTTT
18	.	TRBV27	TRBD1	TRBJ1-2	CASSNMPGQGARFPGYTF	TGTGCCAGCTCAAATATGCCGGGACAGGGGGCGCGTTTTCCTGGCTACACCTTC
15	.	TRBV20-1	TRBD2	TRBJ2-3	CSARDSSAGVAAQYF	TGCAGTGCTAGAGATTCCAGCGCGGGAGTGGCTGCGCAGTATTTT
13	.	TRBV5-1	TRBD2	TRBJ2-7	CASSLGTSEEQYF	TGCGCCAGCAGCTTGGGGACTAGCGAAGAGCAGTACTTC
15	.	TRBV3-1	TRBD2	TRBJ2-1	CASSHRGLASNEQFF	TGTGCCAGCAGCCACAGAGGACTAGCGAGCAATGAGCAGTTCTTC
14	.	TRBV28	TRBD1	TRBJ1-4	CASSLGQGVGKLFF	TGTGCCAGCAGTCTCGGACAGGGCGTGGGAAAACTGTTTTTT
20	.	TRBV20-1	TRBD2	TRBJ2-2	CSAREATGLAGGRGTGELFF	TGCAGTGCTAGAGAAGCAACCGGACTAGCGGGAGGCCGTGGCACCGGGGAGCTGTTTTTT
14	few	TRBV7-2	.	TRBJ1-2	CASSLVGSNYGYTF	TGTGCCAGCAGCTTAGTGGGAAGTAATTATGGCTACACCTTC
15	.	TRBV4-2	.	TRBJ2-3	CASSPSGQSTDTQYF	TGTGCCAGCAGCCCATCCGGACAAAGCACAGATACGCAGTATTTT
14	.	TRBV7-8	.	TRBJ2-5	CASSLGWGGETQYF	TGTGCCAGCAGCTTAGGGTGGGGTGGAGAGACCCAGTACTTC
15	.	TRBV9	TRBD2	TRBJ2-3	CASSGGSGMQDTQYF	TGTGCCAGCAGCGGGGGTAGCGGGATGCAGGATACGCAGTATTTT
16	.	TRBV29-1	TRBD1	TRBJ2-5	CSVEGGRSGGSETQYF	TGCAGCGTTGAAGGTGGCCGTTCAGGGGGCTCGGAGACCCAGTACTTC
13	.	TRBV2	TRBD2	TRBJ2-7	CASGLGFSYEQYF	TGTGCCAGCGGACTAGGTTTCTCCTACGAGCAGTACTTC
15	.	TRBV14	.	TRBJ2-5	CASSQGYGLGKTQYF	TGTGCCAGCAGCCAAGGATATGGGCTTGGGAAGACCCAGTACTTC
17	.	TRBV5-1	.	TRBJ2-3	CASSLANYVRGTDTQYF	TGCGCCAGCAGCTTGGCCAACTATGTCCGGGGCACAGATACGCAGTATTTT
20	few	TRBV10-3	.	TRBJ1-5	CAISESGISGGPYSNQPQHF	TGTGCCATCAGTGAGTCGGGAATTTCGGGGGGGCCTTATAGCAATCAGCCCCAGCATTTT
14	many	TRBV7-9	.	TRBJ1-5	CASSFLDGGEPQHF	TGTGCCAGCAGCTTTTTAGACGGCGGGGAGCCCCAGCATTTT
13	.	TRBV2	.	TRBJ2-3	CASSVWFTDTQYF	TGTGCCAGCAGTGTGTGGTTCACAGATACGCAGTATTTT
15	once	TRBV28	.	TRBJ2-7	CASSLSMVRNYEQYF	TGTGCCAGCAGTTTATCTATGGTCAGGAACTACGAGCAGTACTTC